This is a list of T cell receptor beta chains from one sample in a study of regulatory T cells in long-lasting Graves disease. TCRdb fed the multiplex PCR reads into MiXCR, producing one record per CDR3 protein. Among some 500,000 distinct CDR3 sequences, roughly a sixth were seen once, and the ten largest hold approximately 25%. These records were also assigned to another study, of T cells in Graves' hyperthyroidism and ophthalmopathy.

Material: peripheral blood mononuclear cells (PBMCs), obtained at new diagnosis, from a patient treated with antithyroid drugs. Every receptor here comes from a woman aged 40-60 years with Graves disease. CDR3s include the opening cysteine and the closing phenylalanine or tryptophan. A D gene is named only where the DNA matches it firmly. Size is stated for part of the rows, as once, few or many counts, or as a class when the clone is expanded.

d_call: NA
v_call: TRBV5-1
clone_size: many
j_call: TRBJ1-1
cdr3_nt: TGTGCCAGCAGTTTTCGGACAGAGAACACTGAAGCTTTCTTT
cdr3_aa: CASSFRTENTEAFF

d_call: NA
v_call: TRBV5-1
clone_size: many
j_call: TRBJ1-2
cdr3_nt: TGCGCCAGCAGCCGCGCAGGCGGCCCTAACTATGGCTACACCTTC
cdr3_aa: CASSRAGGPNYGYTF

d_call: NA
v_call: TRBV3-1
clone_size: NA
j_call: TRBJ2-2
cdr3_nt: TGTGCCAGCAGCCAAGCTAGCGTGACCGGGGAGCTGTTTTTT
cdr3_aa: CASSQASVTGELFF

d_call: TRBD2
v_call: TRBV19
clone_size: few
j_call: TRBJ2-1
cdr3_nt: TGTGCCAGTCTTAGCGGGGGCCTTTACAATGAGCAGTTCTTC
cdr3_aa: CASLSGGLYNEQFF

d_call: NA
v_call: TRBV6-1
clone_size: NA
j_call: TRBJ1-1
cdr3_nt: TGTGCCAGCAGTCGGGACGGTGAAGCTTTCTTT
cdr3_aa: CASSRDGEAFF

d_call: NA
v_call: TRBV30
clone_size: many
j_call: TRBJ1-2
cdr3_nt: TGTGCCTGGACATCGGGGAGGGATGGCTACACCTTC
cdr3_aa: CAWTSGRDGYTF

d_call: NA
v_call: TRBV14
clone_size: NA
j_call: TRBJ1-6
cdr3_nt: TGTGCCAGCAGCCAAGACATCAGCAATTCACCCCTCCACTTT
cdr3_aa: CASSQDISNSPLHF

d_call: NA
v_call: TRBV20-1
clone_size: few
j_call: TRBJ2-7
cdr3_nt: TGCAGTGCTGTAGGGACCTACGAGCAGTACTTC
cdr3_aa: CSAVGTYEQYF

d_call: NA
v_call: TRBV3-1
clone_size: NA
j_call: TRBJ1-2
cdr3_nt: TGTGCCAGCAGCCAAGAGGGGGGCGCTAACTATGGCTACACCTTC
cdr3_aa: CASSQEGGANYGYTF

d_call: TRBD2
v_call: TRBV11-3
clone_size: many
j_call: TRBJ2-3
cdr3_nt: TGTGCCAGCAGCTCCCCGGGGAGGGCAGATACGCAGTATTTT
cdr3_aa: CASSSPGRADTQYF

d_call: NA
v_call: TRBV3-1
clone_size: many
j_call: TRBJ1-2
cdr3_nt: TGTGCCAGCAGCCAGGACGGTAACTATGGCTACACCTTC
cdr3_aa: CASSQDGNYGYTF

d_call: NA
v_call: TRBV6-1
clone_size: NA
j_call: TRBJ2-2
cdr3_nt: TGTGCCAGCAGTGAATTAGGGGTACCCGGGGAGCTGTTTTTT
cdr3_aa: CASSELGVPGELFF

d_call: NA
v_call: TRBV3-1
clone_size: few
j_call: TRBJ2-3
cdr3_nt: TGTGCCAGCAACGACAGCCTGGGCACAGATACGCAGTATTTT
cdr3_aa: CASNDSLGTDTQYF

d_call: NA
v_call: TRBV27
clone_size: few
j_call: TRBJ1-1
cdr3_nt: TGTGCCAGCAGTTCAGGGGAATCAGCTTTCTTT
cdr3_aa: CASSSGESAFF

d_call: NA
v_call: TRBV19
clone_size: NA
j_call: TRBJ1-5
cdr3_nt: TGTGCCACTGGGGTACAGAGTATCCAGCATTTT
cdr3_aa: CATGVQSIQHF

d_call: NA
v_call: TRBV4-1
clone_size: NA
j_call: TRBJ2-5
cdr3_nt: TGCGCCAGCAGCCAGAGGGTAGCACAAGAGACCCAGTACTTC
cdr3_aa: CASSQRVAQETQYF

d_call: TRBD1
v_call: TRBV19
clone_size: many
j_call: TRBJ2-1
cdr3_nt: TGTGCCAGTAGTTTATCCCGATTCGGGACAGGACTCAATGAGCAGTTCTTC
cdr3_aa: CASSLSRFGTGLNEQFF

d_call: NA
v_call: TRBV20-1
clone_size: few
j_call: TRBJ1-1
cdr3_nt: TGCAGTGCTAGGCTCGGGTCGGAGAACACTGAAGCTTTCTTT
cdr3_aa: CSARLGSENTEAFF

d_call: NA
v_call: TRBV2
clone_size: NA
j_call: TRBJ1-2
cdr3_nt: TGTGCCAGCAACTCCTATGGCTACACCTTC
cdr3_aa: CASNSYGYTF

d_call: NA
v_call: TRBV28
clone_size: many
j_call: TRBJ2-3
cdr3_nt: TGTGCCAGCAGTCCCGGACAGCCCACAGATACGCAGTATTTT
cdr3_aa: CASSPGQPTDTQYF

d_call: TRBD2
v_call: TRBV5-1
clone_size: few
j_call: TRBJ2-3
cdr3_nt: TGCGCCAGCACTCTTAGCGGGGGAACAGATACGCAGTATTTT
cdr3_aa: CASTLSGGTDTQYF

d_call: NA
v_call: TRBV30
clone_size: NA
j_call: TRBJ1-5
cdr3_nt: TGTGCCTGGAGTGCGCAGTCAGGCAATCAGCCCCAGCATTTT
cdr3_aa: CAWSAQSGNQPQHF

d_call: NA
v_call: TRBV2
clone_size: many
j_call: TRBJ2-5
cdr3_nt: TGTGCCAGCAGGAGAGGGCTACAAGAGACCCAGTACTTC
cdr3_aa: CASRRGLQETQYF